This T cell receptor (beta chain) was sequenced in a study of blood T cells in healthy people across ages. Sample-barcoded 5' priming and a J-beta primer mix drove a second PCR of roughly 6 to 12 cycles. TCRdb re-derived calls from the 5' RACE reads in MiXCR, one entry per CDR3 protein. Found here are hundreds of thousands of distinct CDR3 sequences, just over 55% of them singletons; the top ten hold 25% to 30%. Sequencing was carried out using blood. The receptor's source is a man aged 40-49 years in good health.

This CDR3 reads CAQGGGATAHNEQFF. Written as DNA, the CDR3 is TGTGCCCAGGGGGGTGGGGCTACGGCCCACAATGAGCAGTTCTTC. The chain uses TRBV2 and TRBJ2-1, with D maybe TRBD1 (7 bases). The germline V and J ends were trimmed by 11 bases and 5 bases, with 22 bases remaining between them. This CDR3 contains 15 residues. The V gene's germline CDR1 is SNHLY and CDR2 FYNNEI.